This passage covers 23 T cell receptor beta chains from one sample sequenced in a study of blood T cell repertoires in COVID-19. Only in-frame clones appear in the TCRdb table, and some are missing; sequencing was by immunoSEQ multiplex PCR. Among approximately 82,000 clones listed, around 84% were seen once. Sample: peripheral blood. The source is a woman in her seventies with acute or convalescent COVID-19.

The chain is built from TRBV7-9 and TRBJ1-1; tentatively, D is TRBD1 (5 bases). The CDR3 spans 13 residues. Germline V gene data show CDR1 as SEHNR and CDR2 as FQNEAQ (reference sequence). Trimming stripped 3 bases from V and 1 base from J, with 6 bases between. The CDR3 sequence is CASSFGGNTEAFF. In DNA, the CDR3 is TGTGCCAGCAGCTTCGGGGGGAACACTGAAGCTTTCTTT.

The CDR3 loop is CASRQGTPETQYF. The CDR3 DNA reads TGTGCCAGCAGGCAGGGGACCCCAGAGACCCAGTACTTC. The rearrangement joins TRBV12-3 or TRBV12-4 to TRBJ2-5; possible D gene TRBD1, 6 bases. Deletions cut 6 bases from V and 4 bases from J, with 12 bases between. The CDR3 is 13 residues long.

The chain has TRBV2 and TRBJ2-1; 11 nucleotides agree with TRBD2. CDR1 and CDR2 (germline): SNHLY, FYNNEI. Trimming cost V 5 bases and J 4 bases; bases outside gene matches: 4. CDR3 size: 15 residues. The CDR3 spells CASSLGLAEYNEQFF. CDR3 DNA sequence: TGTGCCAGCAGTTTGGGACTAGCGGAATACAATGAGCAGTTCTTC.

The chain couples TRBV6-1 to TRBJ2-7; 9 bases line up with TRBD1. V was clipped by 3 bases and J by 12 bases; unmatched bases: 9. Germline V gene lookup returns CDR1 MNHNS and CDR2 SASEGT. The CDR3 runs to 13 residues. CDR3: CASSDLDRGGRYF. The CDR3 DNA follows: TGTGCCAGCAGTGACCTGGACAGGGGAGGGCGGTACTTC.

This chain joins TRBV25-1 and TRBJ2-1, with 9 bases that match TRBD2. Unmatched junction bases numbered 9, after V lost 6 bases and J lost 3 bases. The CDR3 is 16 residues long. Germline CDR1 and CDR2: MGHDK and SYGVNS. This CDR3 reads CASSPAGGRGYNEQFF. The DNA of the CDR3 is TGTGCCAGCAGCCCCGCCGGCGGGAGGGGCTACAATGAGCAGTTCTTC.

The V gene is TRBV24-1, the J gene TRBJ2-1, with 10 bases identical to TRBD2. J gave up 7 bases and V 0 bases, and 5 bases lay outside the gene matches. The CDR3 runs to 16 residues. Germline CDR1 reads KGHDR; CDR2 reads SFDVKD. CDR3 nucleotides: TGTGCCACCAGTGATTTGACTAGCGGGATAAATAATGAGCAGTTCTTC. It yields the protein CATSDLTSGINNEQFF.

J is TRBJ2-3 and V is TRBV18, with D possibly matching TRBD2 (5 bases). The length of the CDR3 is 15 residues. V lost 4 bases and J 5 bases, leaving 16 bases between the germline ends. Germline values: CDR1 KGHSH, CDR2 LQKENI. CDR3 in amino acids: CASSLGGPGGDTQYF. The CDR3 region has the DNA TGTGCCAGCTCACTTGGCGGGCCGGGTGGAGATACGCAGTATTTT.

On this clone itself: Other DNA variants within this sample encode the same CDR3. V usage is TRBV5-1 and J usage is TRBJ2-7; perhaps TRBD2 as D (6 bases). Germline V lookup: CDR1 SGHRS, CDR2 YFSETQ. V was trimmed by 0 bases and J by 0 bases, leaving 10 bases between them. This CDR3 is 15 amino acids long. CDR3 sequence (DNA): TGCGCCAGCAGCTTGGAGGGACTGATCTCCTACGAGCAGTACTTC. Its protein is CASSLEGLISYEQYF.

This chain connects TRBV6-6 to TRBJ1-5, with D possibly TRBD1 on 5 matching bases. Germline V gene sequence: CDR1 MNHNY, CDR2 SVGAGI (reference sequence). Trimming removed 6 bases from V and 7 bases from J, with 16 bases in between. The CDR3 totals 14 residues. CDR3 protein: CASSQSRGAQPQHF. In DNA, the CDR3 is TGTGCCAGCAGCCAATCCCGCGGGGCACAGCCCCAGCATTTT.

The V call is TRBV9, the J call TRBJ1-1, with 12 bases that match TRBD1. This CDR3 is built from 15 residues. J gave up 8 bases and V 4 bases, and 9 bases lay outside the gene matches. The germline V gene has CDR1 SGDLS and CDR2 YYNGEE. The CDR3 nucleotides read TGTGCCAGCAGCCGCGGGGGACAGGGGGCTTTCGAAGCTTTCTTT. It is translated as CASSRGGQGAFEAFF.

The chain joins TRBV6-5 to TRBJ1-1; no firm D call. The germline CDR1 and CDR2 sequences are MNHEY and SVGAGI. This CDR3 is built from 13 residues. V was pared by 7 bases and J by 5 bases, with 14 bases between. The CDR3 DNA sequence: TGTGCCAGCACCTTTGAGGTCGGGACTGAAGCTTTCTTT. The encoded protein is CASTFEVGTEAFF.

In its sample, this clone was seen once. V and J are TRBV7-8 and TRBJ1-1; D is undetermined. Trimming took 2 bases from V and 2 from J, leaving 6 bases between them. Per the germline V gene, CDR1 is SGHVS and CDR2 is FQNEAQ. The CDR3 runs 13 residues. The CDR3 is CASSLSGNTEAFF. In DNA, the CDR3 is TGTGCCAGCAGCTTATCAGGAAACACTGAAGCTTTCTTT.

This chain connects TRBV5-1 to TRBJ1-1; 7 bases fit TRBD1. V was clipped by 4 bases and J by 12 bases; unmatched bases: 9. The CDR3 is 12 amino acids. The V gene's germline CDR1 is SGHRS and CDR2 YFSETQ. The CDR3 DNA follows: TGCGCCAGCAGCCCCCCCGACAGGGAAACTTTCTTT. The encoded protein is CASSPPDRETFF. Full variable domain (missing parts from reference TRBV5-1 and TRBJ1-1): KAGVTQTPRYLIKTRGQQVTLSCSPISGHRSVSWYQQTPGQGLQFLFEYFSETQRNKGNFPGRFSGRQFSNSRSEMNVSTLELGDSALYLCASSPPDRETFFGQGTRLTVV.

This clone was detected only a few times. Written as DNA, the CDR3 is TGTGCCAGTAGTTGGGGGGTTTCTGTGAACACTGAAGCTTTCTTT. Encoded protein: CASSWGVSVNTEAFF. The chain employs TRBV19 and TRBJ1-1; weak D call: TRBD1 (5 bases). The V gene's germline CDR1 is LNHDA and CDR2 SQIVND (reference sequence). The CDR3 consists of 15 residues. The ends were cut back, 5 bases at V and 0 bases at J, with 13 bases in the middle. Complete variable domain (other parts from reference TRBV19 and TRBJ1-1): DGGITQSPKYLFRKEGQNVTLSCEQNLNHDAMYWYRQDPGQGLRLIYYSQIVNDFQKGDIAEGYSVSREKKESFPLTVTSAQKNPTAFYLCASSWGVSVNTEAFFGQGTRLTVV.

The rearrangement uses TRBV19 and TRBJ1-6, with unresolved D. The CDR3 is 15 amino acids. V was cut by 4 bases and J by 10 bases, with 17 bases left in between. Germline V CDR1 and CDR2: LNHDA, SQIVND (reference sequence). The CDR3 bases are TGTGCCAGTAGTAATCGGGGTCTTAGAGGCTCACCCCTCCACTTT. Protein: CASSNRGLRGSPLHF.

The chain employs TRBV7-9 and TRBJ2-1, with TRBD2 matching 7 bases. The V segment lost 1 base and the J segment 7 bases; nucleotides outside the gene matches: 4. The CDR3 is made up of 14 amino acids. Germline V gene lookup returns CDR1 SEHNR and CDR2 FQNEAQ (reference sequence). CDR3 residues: CASSLVGRENEQFF. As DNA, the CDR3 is TGTGCCAGCAGCTTAGTAGGGCGGGAGAATGAGCAGTTCTTC. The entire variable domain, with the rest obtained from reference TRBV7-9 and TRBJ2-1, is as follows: DTGVSQNPRHKITKRGQNVTFRCDPISEHNRLYWYRQTLGQGPEFLTYFQNEAQLEKSRLLSDRFSAERPKGSFSTLEIQRTEQGDSAMYLCASSLVGRENEQFFGPGTRLTVL.

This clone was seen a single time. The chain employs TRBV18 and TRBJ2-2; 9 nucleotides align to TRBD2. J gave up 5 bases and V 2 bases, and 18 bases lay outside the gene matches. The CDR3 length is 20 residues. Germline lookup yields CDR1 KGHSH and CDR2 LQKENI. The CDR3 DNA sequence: TGTGCCAGCTCACCAATTGCGGCGGGAGGGCCCAAAGGAGTTACCGGGGAGCTGTTTTTT. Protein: CASSPIAAGGPKGVTGELFF.

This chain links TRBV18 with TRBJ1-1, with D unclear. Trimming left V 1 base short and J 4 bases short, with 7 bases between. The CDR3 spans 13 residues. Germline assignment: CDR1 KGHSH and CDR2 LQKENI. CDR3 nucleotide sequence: TGTGCCAGCTCACCACTCCCGGGCACTGAAGCTTTCTTT. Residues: CASSPLPGTEAFF.

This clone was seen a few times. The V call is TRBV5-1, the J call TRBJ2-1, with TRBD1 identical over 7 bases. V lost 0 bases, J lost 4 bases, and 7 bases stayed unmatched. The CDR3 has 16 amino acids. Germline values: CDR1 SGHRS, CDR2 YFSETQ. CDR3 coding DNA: TGCGCCAGCAGCTTGGGACCGGGACAGAGATACAATGAGCAGTTCTTC. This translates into CASSLGPGQRYNEQFF.

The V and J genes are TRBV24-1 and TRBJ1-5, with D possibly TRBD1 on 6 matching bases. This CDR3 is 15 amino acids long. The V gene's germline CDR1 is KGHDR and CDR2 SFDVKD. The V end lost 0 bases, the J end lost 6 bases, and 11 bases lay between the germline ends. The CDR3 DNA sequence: TGTGCCACCAGTGATTTGTCAGGGGACGGTCAGCCCCAGCATTTT. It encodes CATSDLSGDGQPQHF.

Written as DNA, the CDR3 is TGTGCCACCGGCGATGGGCTGAATCAGCCCCAGCATTTT. It translates to CATGDGLNQPQHF. V gene TRBV15 combines with J gene TRBJ1-5; D uncertain. The V end was cut by 8 bases, the J end by 4 bases, with 12 bases between. The CDR3 loop spans 13 amino acids. Germline lookup yields CDR1 LNHNV and CDR2 YYDKDF (reference sequence).

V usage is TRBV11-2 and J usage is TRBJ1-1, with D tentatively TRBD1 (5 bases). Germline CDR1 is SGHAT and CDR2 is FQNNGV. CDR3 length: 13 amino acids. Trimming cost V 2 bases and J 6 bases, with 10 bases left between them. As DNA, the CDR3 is TGTGCCAGCAGCTTACTCAGGGTGGCTGAAGCTTTCTTT. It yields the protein CASSLLRVAEAFF. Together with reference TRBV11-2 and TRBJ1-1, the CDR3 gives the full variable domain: EAGVAQSPRYKIIEKRQSVAFWCNPISGHATLYWYQQILGQGPKLLIQFQNNGVVDDSQLPKDRFSAERLKGVDSTLKIQPAKLEDSAVYLCASSLLRVAEAFFGQGTRLTVV.

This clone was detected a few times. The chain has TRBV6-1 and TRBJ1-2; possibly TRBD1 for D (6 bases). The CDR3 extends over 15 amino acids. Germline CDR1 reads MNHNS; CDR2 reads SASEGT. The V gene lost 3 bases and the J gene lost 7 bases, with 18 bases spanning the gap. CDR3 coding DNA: TGTGCCAGCAGTGAGGCCTACACAGGGCGCGCTGGCTACACCTTC. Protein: CASSEAYTGRAGYTF.